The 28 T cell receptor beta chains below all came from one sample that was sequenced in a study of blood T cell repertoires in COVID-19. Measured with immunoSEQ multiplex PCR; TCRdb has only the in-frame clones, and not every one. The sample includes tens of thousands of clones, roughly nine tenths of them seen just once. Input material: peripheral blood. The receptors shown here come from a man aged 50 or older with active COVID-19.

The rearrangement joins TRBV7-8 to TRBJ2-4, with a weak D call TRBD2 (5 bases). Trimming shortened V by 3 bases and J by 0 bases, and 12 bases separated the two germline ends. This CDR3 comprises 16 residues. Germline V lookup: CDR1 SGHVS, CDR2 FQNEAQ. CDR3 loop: CASSFTPDLAKNIQYF. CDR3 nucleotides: TGTGCCAGCAGCTTTACACCGGACTTAGCCAAAAACATTCAGTACTTC.

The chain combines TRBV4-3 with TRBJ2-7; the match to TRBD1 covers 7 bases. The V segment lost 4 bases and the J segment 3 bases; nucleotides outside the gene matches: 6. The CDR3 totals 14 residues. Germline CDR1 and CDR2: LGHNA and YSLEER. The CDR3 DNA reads TGCGCCAGCAGCCGCACCCGGGACAGCTACGAGCAGTACTTC. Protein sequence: CASSRTRDSYEQYF.

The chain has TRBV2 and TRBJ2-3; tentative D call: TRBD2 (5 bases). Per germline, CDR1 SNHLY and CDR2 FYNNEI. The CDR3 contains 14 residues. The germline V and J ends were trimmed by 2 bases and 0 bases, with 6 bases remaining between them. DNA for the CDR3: TGTGCCAGCAGTGAACGGACTAGCACAGATACGCAGTATTTT. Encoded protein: CASSERTSTDTQYF.

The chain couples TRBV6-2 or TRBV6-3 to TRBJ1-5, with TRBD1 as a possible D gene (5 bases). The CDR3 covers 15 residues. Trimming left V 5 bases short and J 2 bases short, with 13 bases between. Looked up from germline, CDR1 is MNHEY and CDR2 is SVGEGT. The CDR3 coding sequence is TGTGCCAGCAGTCTGACAGTTCATGGCAATCAGCCCCAGCATTTT. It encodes CASSLTVHGNQPQHF.

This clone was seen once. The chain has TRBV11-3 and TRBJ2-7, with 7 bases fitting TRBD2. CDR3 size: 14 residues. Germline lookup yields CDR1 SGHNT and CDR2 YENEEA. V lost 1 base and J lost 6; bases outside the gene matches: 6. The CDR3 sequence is CASSLVAGASEQYF. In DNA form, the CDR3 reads TGTGCCAGCAGCTTAGTGGCGGGAGCTAGCGAGCAGTACTTC. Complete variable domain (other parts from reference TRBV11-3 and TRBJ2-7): EAGVVQSPRYKIIEKKQPVAFWCNPISGHNTLYWYLQNLGQGPELLIRYENEEAVDDSQLPKDRFSAERLKGVDSTLKIQPAELGDSAVYLCASSLVAGASEQYFGPGTRLTVT.

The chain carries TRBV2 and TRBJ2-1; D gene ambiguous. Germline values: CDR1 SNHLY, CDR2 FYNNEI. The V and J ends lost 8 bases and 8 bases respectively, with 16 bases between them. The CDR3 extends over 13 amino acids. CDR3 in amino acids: CASAVLVSDEQFF. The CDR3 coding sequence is TGTGCCAGCGCAGTCCTAGTTTCCGATGAGCAGTTCTTC.

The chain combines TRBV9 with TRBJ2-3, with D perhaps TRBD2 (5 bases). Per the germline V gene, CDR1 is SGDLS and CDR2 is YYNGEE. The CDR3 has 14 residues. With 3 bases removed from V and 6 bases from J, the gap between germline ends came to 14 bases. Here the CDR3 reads CASSGVAFRDTQYF. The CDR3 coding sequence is TGTGCCAGCAGCGGGGTAGCGTTCCGCGATACGCAGTATTTT. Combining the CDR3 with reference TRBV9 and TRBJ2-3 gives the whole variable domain DSGVTQTPKHLITATGQRVTLRCSPRSGDLSVYWYQQSLDQGLQFLIQYYNGEERAKGNILERFSAQQFPDLHSELNLSSLELGDSALYFCASSGVAFRDTQYFGPGTRLTVL.

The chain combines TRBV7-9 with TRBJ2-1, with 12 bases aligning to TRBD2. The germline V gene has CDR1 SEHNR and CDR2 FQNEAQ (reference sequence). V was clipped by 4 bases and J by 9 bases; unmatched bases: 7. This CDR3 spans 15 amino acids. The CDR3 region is CASSSLAGGPSEQFF. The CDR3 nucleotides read TGTGCCAGCAGCTCCCTAGCGGGGGGGCCTAGTGAGCAGTTCTTC.

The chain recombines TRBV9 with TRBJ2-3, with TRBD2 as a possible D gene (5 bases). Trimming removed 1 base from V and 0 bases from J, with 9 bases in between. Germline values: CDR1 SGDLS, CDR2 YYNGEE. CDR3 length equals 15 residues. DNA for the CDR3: TGTGCCAGCAGCGTACAGCGGCAAAGCACAGATACGCAGTATTTT. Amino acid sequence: CASSVQRQSTDTQYF.

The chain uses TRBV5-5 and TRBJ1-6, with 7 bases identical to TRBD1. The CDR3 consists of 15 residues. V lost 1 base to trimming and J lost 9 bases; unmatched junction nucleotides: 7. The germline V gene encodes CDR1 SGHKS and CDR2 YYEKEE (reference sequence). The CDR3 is CASSLYTGVRSPLHF. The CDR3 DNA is TGTGCCAGCAGCTTGTACACAGGGGTGCGTTCACCCCTCCACTTT.

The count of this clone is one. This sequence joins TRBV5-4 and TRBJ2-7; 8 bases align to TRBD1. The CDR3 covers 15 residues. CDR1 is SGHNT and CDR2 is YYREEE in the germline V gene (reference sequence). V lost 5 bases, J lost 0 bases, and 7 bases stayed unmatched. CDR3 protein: CASSHSGQGSYEQYF. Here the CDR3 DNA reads TGTGCCAGCAGTCATAGCGGACAGGGCTCCTACGAGCAGTACTTC. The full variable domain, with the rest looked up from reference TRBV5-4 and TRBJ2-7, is ETGVTQSPTHLIKTRGQQVTLRCSSQSGHNTVSWYQQALGQGPQFIFQYYREEENGRGNFPPRFSGLQFPNYSSELNVNALELDDSALYLCASSHSGQGSYEQYFGPGTRLTVT.

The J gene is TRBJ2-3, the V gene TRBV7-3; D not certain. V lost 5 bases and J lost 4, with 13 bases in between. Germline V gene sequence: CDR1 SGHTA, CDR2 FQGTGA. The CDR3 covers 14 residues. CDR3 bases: TGTGCCAGCAGCCCCATGGGCCTCCCAGATACGCAGTATTTT. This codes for CASSPMGLPDTQYF.

The DNA of the CDR3 is TGTGCTAGTGGTCCTGAAAGGGGTCTTGACTATGGCTACACCTTC. Protein product: CASGPERGLDYGYTF. The V call is TRBV12-5, the J call TRBJ1-2; D perhaps matches TRBD1 (5 bases). The CDR3 totals 15 residues. Germline CDR1 is LGHNT and CDR2 is FRNRAP. The ends were cut back, 5 bases at V and 3 bases at J, with 16 bases in the middle.

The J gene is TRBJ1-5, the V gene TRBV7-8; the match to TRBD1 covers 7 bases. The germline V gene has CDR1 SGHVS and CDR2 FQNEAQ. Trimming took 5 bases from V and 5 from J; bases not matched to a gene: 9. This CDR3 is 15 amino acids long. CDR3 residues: CASSPDRARDQPQHF. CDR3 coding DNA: TGTGCCAGCAGCCCCGACAGGGCAAGGGATCAGCCCCAGCATTTT.

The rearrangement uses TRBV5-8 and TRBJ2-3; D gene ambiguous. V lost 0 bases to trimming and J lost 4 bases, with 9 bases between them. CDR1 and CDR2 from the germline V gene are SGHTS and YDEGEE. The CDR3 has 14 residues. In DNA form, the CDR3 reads TGTGCCAGCAGCTTGGGAATAGCTTCAGATACGCAGTATTTT. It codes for CASSLGIASDTQYF.

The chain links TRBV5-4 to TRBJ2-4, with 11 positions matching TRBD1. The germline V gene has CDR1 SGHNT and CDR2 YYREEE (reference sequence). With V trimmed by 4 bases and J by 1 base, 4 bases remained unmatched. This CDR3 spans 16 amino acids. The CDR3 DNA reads TGTGCCAGCAGCCCTGGACAGGGGGCGGCCAAAAACATTCAGTACTTC. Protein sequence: CASSPGQGAAKNIQYF.

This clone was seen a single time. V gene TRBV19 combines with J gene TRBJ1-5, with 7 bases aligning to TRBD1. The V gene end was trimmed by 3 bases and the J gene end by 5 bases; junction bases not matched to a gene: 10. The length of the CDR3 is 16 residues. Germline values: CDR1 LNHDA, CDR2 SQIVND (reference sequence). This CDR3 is CASSMSVTGYDQPQHF. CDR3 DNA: TGTGCCAGTAGTATGTCCGTGACAGGGTATGATCAGCCCCAGCATTTT.

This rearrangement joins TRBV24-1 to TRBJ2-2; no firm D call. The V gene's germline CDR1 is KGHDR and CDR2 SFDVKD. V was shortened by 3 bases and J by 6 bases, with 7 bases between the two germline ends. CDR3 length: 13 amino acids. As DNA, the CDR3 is TGTGCCACCAGTGATGTTCTAGCCGGGGAGCTGTTTTTT. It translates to CATSDVLAGELFF.

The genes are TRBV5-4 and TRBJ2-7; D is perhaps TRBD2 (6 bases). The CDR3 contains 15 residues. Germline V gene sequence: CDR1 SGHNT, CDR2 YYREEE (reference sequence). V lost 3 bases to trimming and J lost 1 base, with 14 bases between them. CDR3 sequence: CASSSQGGVSYEQYF. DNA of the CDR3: TGTGCCAGCAGCTCCCAGGGAGGAGTGTCCTACGAGCAGTACTTC.

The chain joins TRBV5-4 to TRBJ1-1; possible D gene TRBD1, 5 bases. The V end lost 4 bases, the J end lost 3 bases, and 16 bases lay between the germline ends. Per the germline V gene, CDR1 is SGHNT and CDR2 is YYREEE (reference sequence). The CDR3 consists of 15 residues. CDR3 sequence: CASSPRRGSDTEAFF. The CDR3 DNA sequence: TGTGCCAGCAGCCCCAGAAGGGGTTCTGACACTGAAGCTTTCTTT.

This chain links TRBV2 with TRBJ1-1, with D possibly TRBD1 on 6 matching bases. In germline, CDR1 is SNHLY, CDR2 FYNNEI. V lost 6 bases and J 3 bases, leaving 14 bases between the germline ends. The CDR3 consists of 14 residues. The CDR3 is CASRPGDWDTEAFF. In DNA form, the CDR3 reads TGTGCCAGCAGACCAGGGGATTGGGACACTGAAGCTTTCTTT.

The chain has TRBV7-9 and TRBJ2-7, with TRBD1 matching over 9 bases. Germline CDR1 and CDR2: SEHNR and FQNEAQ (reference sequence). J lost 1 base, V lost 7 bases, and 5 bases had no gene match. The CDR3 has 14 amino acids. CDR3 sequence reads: CASIGQGLSYEQYF. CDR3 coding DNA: TGTGCCAGCATAGGACAGGGGCTATCCTACGAGCAGTACTTC.

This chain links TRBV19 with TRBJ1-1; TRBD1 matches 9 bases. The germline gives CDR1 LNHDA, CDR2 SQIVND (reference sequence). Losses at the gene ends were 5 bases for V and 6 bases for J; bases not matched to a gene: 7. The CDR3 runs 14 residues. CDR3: CASSRDREGAEAFF. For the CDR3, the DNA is TGTGCCAGTAGTCGGGACAGGGAGGGGGCTGAAGCTTTCTTT.

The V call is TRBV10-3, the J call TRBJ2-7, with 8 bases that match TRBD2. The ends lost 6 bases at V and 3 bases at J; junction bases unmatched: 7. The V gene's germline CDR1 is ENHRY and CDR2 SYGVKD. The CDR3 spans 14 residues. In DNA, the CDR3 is TGTGCCATCAGCCCACTAGCGGCAGTCTACGAGCAGTACTTC. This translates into CAISPLAAVYEQYF.

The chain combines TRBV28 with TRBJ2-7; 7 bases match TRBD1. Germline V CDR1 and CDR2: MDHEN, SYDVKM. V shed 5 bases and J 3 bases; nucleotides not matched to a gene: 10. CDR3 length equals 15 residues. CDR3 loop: CASSGHTGAGYEQYF. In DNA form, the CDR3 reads TGTGCCAGCAGTGGTCACACAGGGGCGGGCTACGAGCAGTACTTC. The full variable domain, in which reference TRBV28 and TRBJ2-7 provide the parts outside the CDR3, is DVKVTQSSRYLVKRTGEKVFLECVQDMDHENMFWYRQDPGLGLRLIYFSYDVKMKEKGDIPEGYSVSREKKERFSLILESASTNQTSMYLCASSGHTGAGYEQYFGPGTRLTVT.

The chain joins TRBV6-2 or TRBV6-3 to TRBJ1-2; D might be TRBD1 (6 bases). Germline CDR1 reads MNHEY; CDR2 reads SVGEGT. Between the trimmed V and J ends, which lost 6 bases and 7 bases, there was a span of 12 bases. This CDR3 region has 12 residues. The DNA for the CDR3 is TGTGCCAGCAGCGTGGGGGCCGGTGGCTACACCTTC. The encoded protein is CASSVGAGGYTF.

The DNA of the CDR3 is TGCGCCAGCAGCAAACCGGGACAGGGGGTCCCTGAAGCTTTCTTT. Residues: CASSKPGQGVPEAFF. The chain has TRBV4-3 and TRBJ1-1; 11 bases match TRBD1. J lost 6 bases, V lost 5 bases, and 8 bases had no gene match. Germline V gene lookup returns CDR1 LGHNA and CDR2 YSLEER. This CDR3 has 15 residues.

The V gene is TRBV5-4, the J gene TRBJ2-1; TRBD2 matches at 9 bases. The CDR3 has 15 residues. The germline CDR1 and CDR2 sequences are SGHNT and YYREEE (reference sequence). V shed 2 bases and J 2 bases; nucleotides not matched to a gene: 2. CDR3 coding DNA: TGTGCCAGCAGCTTAGCGGGAGGTACCTACAATGAGCAGTTCTTC. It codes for CASSLAGGTYNEQFF. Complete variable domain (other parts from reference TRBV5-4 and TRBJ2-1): ETGVTQSPTHLIKTRGQQVTLRCSSQSGHNTVSWYQQALGQGPQFIFQYYREEENGRGNFPPRFSGLQFPNYSSELNVNALELDDSALYLCASSLAGGTYNEQFFGPGTRLTVL.